The clone carrying this T cell receptor beta chain has just one count. As yet, its antigen is unknown. The junction shows a germline mismatch at one end, possibly a read error. This specimen comes from a study of tumor-infiltrating lymphocytes in primary liver carcinoma. Notes on the study in general: Found in all five tumor regions were only about 8-24% of top clones. Tumor region pairs showed greater overlap than either tumor-adjacent or tumor-blood pairs did.

Using a constant-region primer together with ProtoScript II reverse transcriptase, TCR beta cDNA was made from roughly 540 ng of total RNA. Each TCR beta library was derived from three nested multiplex PCR rounds that employed slightly modified ARM-PCR. Each of the first two PCR rounds ran roughly 9 cycles with TRBV1-TRBV30 forward and C-beta reverse primers. Each CDR3 protein gets one entry after TCRdb re-called the multiplex PCR reads with MiXCR. Of 150,000 to 200,000 distinct CDR3 sequences in the sample, around four fifths were seen once. The tissue used was unsorted bulk material of about 19-33 mg. RNA and DNA were co-extracted from it with the AllPrep DNA/RNA mini kit. Chronic HBV infection was present, with no prior treatment. CDR1 SQVTM and CDR2 ANQGSEA come from the germline V gene. The CDR3 has 15 amino acids.

What was sequenced was tumor tissue from primary liver carcinoma. The chain couples TRBV29-1 to TRBJ2-2; 7 positions agree with TRBD2. This TCR came from a man aged 40-49 years with primary liver carcinoma and hepatitis B virus infection. CDR3 DNA sequence: TGCGGCGTTGGGACTAACACGGCGAACACCGGGGAGTTGTTTTTT. As protein: CGVGTNTANTGELFF.